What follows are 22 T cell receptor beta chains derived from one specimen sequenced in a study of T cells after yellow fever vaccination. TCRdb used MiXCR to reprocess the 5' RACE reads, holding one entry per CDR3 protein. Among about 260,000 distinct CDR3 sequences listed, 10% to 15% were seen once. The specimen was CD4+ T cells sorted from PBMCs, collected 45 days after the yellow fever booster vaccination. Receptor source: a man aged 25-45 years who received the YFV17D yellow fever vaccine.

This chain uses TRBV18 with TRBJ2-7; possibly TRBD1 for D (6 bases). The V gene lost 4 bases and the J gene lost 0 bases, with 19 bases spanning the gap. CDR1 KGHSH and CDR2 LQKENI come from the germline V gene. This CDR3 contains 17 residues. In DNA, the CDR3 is TGTGCCAGCTCACGAAAAGACAGGCCTGGAAGCTCCTACGAGCAGTACTTC. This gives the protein CASSRKDRPGSSYEQYF.

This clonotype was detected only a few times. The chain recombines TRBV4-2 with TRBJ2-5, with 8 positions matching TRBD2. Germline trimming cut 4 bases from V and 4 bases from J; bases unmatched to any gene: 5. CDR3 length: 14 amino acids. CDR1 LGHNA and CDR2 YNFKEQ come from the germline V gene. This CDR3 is CASSPGGGGETQYF. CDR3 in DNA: TGTGCCAGCAGCCCCGGGGGGGGGGGAGAGACCCAGTACTTC.

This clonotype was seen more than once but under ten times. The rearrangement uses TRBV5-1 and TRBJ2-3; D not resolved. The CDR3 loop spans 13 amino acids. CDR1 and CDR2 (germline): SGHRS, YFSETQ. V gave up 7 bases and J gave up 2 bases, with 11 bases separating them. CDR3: CASRDSATDTQYF. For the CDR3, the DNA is TGCGCCAGCCGAGACTCGGCCACAGATACGCAGTATTTT.

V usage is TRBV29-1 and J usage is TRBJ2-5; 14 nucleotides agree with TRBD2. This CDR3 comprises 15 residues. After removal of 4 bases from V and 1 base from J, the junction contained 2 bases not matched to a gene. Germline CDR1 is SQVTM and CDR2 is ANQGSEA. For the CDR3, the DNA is TGCAGCGTTGTGGGGACTAGCGGGGGCCAAGAGACCCAGTACTTC. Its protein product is CSVVGTSGGQETQYF.

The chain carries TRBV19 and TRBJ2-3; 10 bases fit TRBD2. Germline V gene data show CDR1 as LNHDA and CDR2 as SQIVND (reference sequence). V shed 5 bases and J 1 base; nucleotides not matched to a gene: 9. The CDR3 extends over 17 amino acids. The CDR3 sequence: CASSRGLLAGGTDTQYF. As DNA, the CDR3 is TGTGCCAGTAGTCGAGGGCTGCTAGCGGGAGGCACAGATACGCAGTATTTT.

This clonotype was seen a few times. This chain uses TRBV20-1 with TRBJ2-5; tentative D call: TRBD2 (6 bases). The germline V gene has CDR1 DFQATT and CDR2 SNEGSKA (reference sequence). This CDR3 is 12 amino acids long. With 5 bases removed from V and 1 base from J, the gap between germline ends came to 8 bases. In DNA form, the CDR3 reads TGCAGTGCTCGTAGCGGCCAAGAGACCCAGTACTTC. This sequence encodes CSARSGQETQYF.

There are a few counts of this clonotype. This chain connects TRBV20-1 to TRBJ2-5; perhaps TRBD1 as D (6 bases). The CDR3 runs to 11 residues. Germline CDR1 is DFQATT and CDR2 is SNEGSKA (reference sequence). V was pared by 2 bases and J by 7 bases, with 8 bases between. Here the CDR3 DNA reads TGCAGTGCTAGACAGGGGTGGACCCAGTACTTC. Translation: CSARQGWTQYF.

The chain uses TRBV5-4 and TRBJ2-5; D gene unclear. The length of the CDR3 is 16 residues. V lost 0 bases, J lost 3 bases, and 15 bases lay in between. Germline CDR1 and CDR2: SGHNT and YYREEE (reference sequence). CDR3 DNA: TGTGCCAGCAGCTTGGGTGGGCGTATATCCGAAGAGACCCAGTACTTC. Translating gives CASSLGGRISEETQYF.

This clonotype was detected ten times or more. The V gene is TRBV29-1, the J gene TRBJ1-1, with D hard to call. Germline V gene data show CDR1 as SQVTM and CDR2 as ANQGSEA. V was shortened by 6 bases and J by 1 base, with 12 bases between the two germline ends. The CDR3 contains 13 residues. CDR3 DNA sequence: TGCAGCGTAACCGGGCTGTGGAACACTGAAGCTTTCTTT. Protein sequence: CSVTGLWNTEAFF. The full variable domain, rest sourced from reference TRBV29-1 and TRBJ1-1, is SAVISQKPSRDICQRGTSLTIQCQVDSQVTMMFWYRQQPGQSLTLIATANQGSEATYESGFVIDKFPISRPNLTFSTLTVSNMSPEDSSIYLCSVTGLWNTEAFFGQGTRLTVV.

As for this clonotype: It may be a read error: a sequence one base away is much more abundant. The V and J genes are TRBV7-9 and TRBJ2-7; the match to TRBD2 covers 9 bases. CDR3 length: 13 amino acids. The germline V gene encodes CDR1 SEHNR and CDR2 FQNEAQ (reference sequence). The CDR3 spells CASSIAGAYEQYF. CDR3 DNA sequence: TGTGCCAGCAGCATAGCGGGAGCTTACGAGCAGTACTTC.

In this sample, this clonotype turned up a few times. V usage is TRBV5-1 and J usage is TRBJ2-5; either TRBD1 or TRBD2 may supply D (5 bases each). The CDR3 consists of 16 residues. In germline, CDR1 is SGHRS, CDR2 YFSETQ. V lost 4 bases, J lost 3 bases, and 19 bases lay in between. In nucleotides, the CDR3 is TGCGCCAGCAGCGGACGGCCGGGACCAGAGAAAGAGACCCAGTACTTC. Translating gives CASSGRPGPEKETQYF.

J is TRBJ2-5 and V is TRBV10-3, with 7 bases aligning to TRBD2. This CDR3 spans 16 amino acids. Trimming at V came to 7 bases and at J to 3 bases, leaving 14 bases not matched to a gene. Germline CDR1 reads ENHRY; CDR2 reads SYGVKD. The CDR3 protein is CAIKVDEGEGKETQYF. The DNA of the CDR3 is TGTGCCATCAAAGTCGACGAAGGGGAGGGAAAAGAGACCCAGTACTTC.

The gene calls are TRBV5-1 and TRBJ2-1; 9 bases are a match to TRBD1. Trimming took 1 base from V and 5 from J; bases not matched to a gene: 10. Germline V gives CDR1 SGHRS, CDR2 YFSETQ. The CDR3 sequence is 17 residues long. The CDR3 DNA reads TGCGCCAGCAGCTTGTTTTCCAGGGACAGGGTAAACAATGAGCAGTTCTTC. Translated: CASSLFSRDRVNNEQFF.

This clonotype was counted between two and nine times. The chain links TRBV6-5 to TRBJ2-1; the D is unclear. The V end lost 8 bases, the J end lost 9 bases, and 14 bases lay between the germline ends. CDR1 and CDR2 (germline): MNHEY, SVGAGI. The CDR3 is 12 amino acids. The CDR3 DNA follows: TGTGCCAGCGTGGACCTGGTTGGTGAGCAGTTCTTC. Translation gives CASVDLVGEQFF.

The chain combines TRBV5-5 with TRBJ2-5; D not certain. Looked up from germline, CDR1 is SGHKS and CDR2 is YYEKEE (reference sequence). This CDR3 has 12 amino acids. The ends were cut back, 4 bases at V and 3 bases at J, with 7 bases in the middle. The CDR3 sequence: CASSRHKETQYF. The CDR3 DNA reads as TGTGCCAGCAGCCGACACAAAGAGACCCAGTACTTC.

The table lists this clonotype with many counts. The CDR3 sequence: CSVISGQETQYF. The CDR3 nucleotides read TGCAGCGTTATCAGTGGACAAGAGACCCAGTACTTC. The chain has TRBV29-1 and TRBJ2-5; D unresolved. Trimming shortened V by 5 bases and J by 2 bases, and 9 bases separated the two germline ends. The germline V gene has CDR1 SQVTM and CDR2 ANQGSEA. This CDR3 contains 12 residues. Looking up the rest from reference TRBV29-1 and TRBJ2-5 gives the full variable domain: SAVISQKPSRDICQRGTSLTIQCQVDSQVTMMFWYRQQPGQSLTLIATANQGSEATYESGFVIDKFPISRPNLTFSTLTVSNMSPEDSSIYLCSVISGQETQYFGPGTRLLVL.

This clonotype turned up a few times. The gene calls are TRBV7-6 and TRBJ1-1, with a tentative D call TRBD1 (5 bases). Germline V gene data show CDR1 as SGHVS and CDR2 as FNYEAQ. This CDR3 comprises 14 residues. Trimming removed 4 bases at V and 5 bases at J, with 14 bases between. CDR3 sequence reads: CASSSDWGGTEAFF. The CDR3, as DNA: TGTGCCAGCAGCTCCGACTGGGGGGGGACTGAAGCTTTCTTT. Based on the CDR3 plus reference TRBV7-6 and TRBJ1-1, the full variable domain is GAGVSQSPRYKVTKRGQDVALRCDPISGHVSLYWYRQALGQGPEFLTYFNYEAQQDKSGLPNDRFSAERPEGSISTLTIQRTEQRDSAMYRCASSSDWGGTEAFFGQGTRLTVV.

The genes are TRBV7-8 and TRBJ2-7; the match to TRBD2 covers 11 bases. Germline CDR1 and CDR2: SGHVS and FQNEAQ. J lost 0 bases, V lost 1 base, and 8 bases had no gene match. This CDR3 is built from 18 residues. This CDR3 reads CASSLVVRGLAVSYEQYF. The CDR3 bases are TGTGCCAGCAGCTTAGTAGTTCGGGGACTAGCGGTCTCCTACGAGCAGTACTTC.

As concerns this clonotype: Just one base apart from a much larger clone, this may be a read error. CDR3 protein: CASSPTVGMVAYEQYF. CDR3 bases: TGTGCCAGCTCACCAACGGTAGGGATGGTGGCCTACGAGCAGTACTTC. V is TRBV18 and J is TRBJ2-7, with D unclear. Trimming cost V 2 bases and J 2 bases, with 16 bases left between them. Germline V gives CDR1 KGHSH, CDR2 LQKENI. The CDR3 loop spans 16 amino acids.

The DNA of the CDR3 is TGCAGTTCGTTGGACACGAGTAACTATGGCTACACCTTC. Translating gives CSSLDTSNYGYTF. The V and J genes are TRBV20-1 and TRBJ1-2, with a possible D match to TRBD1 (5 bases). The germline V gene has CDR1 DFQATT and CDR2 SNEGSKA (reference sequence). This CDR3 is 13 amino acids long. The V end was cut by 8 bases, the J end by 1 base, with 14 bases between.

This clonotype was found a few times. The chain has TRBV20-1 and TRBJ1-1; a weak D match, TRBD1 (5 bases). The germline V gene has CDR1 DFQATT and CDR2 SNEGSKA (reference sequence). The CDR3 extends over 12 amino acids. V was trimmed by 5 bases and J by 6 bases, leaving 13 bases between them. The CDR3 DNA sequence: TGCAGTGCTGCCCGGCTGGGGGCTGAAGCTTTCTTT. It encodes CSAARLGAEAFF.

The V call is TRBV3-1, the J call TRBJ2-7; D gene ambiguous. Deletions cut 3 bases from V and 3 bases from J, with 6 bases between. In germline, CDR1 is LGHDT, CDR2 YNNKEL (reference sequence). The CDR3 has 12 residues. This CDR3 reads CASSQRDYEQYF. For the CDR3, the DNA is TGTGCCAGCAGCCAGCGTGACTACGAGCAGTACTTC.